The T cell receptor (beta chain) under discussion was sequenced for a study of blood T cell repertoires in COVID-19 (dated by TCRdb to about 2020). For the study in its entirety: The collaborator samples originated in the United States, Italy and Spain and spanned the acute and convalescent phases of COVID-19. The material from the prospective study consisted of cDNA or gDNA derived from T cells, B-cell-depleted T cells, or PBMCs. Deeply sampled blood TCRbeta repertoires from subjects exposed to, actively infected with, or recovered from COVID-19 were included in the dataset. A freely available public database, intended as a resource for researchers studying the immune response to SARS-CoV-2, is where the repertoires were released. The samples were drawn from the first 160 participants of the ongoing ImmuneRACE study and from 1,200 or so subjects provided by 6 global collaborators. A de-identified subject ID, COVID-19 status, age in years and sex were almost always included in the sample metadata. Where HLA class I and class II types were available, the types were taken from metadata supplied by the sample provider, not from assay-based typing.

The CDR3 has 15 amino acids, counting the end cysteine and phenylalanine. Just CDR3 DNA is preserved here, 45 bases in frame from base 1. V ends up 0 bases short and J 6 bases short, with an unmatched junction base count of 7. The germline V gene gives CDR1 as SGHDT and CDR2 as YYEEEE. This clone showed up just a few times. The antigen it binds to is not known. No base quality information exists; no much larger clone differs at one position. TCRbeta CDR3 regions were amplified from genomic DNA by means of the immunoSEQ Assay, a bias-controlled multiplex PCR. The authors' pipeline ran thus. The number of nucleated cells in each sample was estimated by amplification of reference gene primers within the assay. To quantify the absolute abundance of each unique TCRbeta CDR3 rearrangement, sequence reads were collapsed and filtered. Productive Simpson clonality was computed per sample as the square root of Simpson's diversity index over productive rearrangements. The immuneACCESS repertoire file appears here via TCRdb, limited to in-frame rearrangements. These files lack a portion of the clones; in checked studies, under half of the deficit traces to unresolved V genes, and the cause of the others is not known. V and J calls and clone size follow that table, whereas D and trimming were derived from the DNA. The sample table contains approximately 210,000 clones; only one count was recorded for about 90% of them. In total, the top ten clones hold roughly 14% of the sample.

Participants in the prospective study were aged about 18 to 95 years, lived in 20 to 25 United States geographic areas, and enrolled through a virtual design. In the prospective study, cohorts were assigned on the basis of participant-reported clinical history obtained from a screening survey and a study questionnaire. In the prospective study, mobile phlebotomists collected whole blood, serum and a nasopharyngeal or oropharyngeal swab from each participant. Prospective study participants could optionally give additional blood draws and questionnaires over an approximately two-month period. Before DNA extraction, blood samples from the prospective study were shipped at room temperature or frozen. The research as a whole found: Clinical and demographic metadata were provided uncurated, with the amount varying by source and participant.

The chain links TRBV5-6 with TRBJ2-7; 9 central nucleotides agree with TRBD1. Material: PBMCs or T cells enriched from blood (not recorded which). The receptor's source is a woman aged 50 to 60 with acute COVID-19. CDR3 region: CASSLGPGTGREQYF. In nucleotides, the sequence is TGTGCCAGCAGCTTGGGTCCCGGGACAGGGCGCGAGCAGTACTTC.